This T cell receptor beta chain was documented in a study of CD8 T cells in Susac syndrome. General study findings and limits: In its TCR sequencing and HLA analysis, the study acknowledged that the number of individuals was relatively small.

A word on this clonotype: As yet, its antigen is unknown.

From blood CD8+ and CD4+ T cells, the TCR beta chain was sequenced. RNA was extracted with the RNeasy kit, and a quantity of roughly 0.45 to 1 ug was reverse transcribed using random hexamers. The authors amplified TCR beta CDR3 across 54 Vbeta and 13 Jbeta using immunoSEQ multiplex PCR. TCRdb reanalysed the immunoSEQ multiplex PCR reads using MiXCR and keeps one entry per CDR3 protein. The sample shows 150,000 or so distinct CDR3 sequences, around 95% of them seen only once. The origin of this receptor is a human donor with Susac syndrome. The sequenced material came from CD4+ T cells from PBMCs.

In DNA, the CDR3 is TGCAGCGTTGGGGAGGGTTCCACTGAAGCTTTCTTT. Residues: CSVGEGSTEAFF. V is TRBV29-1 and J is TRBJ1-1; no clear D. Germline V gives CDR1 SQVTM, CDR2 ANQGSEA. Trimming shortened V by 4 bases and J by 4 bases, and 10 bases separated the two germline ends. This CDR3 contains 12 residues. Variable domain in full (rest from reference TRBV29-1 and TRBJ1-1): SAVISQKPSRDICQRGTSLTIQCQVDSQVTMMFWYRQQPGQSLTLIATANQGSEATYESGFVIDKFPISRPNLTFSTLTVSNMSPEDSSIYLCSVGEGSTEAFFGQGTRLTVV.